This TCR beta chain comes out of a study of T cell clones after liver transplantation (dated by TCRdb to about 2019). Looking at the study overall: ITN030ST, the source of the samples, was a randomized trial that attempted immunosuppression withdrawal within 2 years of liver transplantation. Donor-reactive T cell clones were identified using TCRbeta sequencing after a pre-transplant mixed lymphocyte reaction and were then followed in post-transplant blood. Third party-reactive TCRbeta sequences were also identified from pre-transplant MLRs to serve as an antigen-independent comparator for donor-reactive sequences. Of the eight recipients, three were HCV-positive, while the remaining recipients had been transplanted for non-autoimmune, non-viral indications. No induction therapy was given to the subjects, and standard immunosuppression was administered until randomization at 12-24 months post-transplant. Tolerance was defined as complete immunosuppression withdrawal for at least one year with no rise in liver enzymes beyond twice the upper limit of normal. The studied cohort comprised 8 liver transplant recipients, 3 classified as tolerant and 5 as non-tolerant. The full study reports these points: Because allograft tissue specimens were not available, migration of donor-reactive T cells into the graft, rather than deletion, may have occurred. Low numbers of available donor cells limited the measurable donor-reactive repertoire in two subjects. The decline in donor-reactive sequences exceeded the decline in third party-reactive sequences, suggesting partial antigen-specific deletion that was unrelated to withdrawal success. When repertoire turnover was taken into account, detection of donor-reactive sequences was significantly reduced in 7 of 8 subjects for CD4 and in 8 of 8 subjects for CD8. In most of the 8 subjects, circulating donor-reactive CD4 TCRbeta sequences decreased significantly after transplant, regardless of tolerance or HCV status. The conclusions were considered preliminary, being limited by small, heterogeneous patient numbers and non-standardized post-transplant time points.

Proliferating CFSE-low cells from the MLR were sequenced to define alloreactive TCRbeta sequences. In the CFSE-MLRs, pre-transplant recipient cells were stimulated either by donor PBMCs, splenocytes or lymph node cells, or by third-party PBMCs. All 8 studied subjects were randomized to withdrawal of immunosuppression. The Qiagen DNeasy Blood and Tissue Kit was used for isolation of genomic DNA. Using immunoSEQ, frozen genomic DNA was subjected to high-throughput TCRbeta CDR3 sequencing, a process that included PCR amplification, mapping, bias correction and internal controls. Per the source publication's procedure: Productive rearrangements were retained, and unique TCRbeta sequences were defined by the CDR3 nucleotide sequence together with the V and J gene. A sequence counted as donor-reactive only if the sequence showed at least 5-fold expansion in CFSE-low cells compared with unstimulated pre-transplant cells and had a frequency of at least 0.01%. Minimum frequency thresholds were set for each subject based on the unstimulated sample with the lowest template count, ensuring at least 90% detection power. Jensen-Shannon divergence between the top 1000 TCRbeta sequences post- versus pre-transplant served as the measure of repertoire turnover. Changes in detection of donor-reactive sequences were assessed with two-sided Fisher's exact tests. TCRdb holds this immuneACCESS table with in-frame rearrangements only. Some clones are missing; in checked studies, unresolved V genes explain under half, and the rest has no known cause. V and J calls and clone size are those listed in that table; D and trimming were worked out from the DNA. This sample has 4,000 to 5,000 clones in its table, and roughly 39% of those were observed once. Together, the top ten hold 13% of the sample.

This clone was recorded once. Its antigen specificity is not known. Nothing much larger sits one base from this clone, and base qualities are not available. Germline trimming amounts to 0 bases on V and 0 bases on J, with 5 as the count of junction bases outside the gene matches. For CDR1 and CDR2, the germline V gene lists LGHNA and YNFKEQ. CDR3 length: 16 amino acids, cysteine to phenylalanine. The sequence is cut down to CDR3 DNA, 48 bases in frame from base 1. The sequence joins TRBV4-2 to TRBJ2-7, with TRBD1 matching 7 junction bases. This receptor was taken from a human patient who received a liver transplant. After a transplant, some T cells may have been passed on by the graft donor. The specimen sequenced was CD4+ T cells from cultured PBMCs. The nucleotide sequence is TGTGCCAGCAGCCAAGAGGGGACAGCCAGCTCCTACGAGCAGTACTTC. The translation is CASSQEGTASSYEQYF.